This T cell receptor beta chain is from a study of blood T cell repertoires in COVID-19. The CDR3 sequence is 12 residues long. Trimming removed 8 bases from V and 5 bases from J, with 9 bases in between. Germline V gene lookup returns CDR1 ENHRY and CDR2 SYGVKD. Methods used by the authors: The assay estimated nucleated cells by amplifying reference gene primers. Sequencing was performed with immunoSEQ multiplex PCR; in TCRdb, only in-frame clones are kept and a portion is missing. V and J calls and clone size are given by that table; D and trimming were obtained from the DNA. The sample has over 400,000 clones, roughly 91% seen once; the top ten hold roughly 8%.

This chain joins TRBV10-3 and TRBJ2-2, with D hard to call. The source material was peripheral blood. This sequence originates from a woman between 45 and 60 years old with COVID-19, enrolled during active disease. In nucleotides, the CDR3 is TGTGCCATCTCAGCGACTACCGGGGAGCTGTTTTTT. Translation: CAISATTGELFF.